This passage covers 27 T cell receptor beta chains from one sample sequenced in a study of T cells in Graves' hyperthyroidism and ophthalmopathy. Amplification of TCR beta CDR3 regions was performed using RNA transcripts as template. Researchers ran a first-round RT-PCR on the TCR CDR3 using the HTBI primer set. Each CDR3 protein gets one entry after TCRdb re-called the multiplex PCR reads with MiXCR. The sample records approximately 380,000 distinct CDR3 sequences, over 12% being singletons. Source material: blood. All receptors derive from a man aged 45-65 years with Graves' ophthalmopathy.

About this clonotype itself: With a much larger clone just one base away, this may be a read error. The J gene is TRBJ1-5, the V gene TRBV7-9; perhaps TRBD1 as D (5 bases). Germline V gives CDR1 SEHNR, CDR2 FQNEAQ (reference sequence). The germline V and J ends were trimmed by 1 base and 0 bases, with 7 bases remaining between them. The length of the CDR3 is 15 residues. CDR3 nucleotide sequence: TGTGCCAGCAGCTTAGTAGGGGCTAGCAATCAGCCCCAGCATTTT. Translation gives CASSLVGASNQPQHF.

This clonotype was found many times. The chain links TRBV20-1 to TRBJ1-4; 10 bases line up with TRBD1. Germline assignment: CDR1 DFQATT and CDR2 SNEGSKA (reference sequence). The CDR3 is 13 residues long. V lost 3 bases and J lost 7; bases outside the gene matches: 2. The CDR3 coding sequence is TGCAGTGCTAGGGGACAGGGGTCTGAAAAACTGTTTTTT. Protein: CSARGQGSEKLFF.

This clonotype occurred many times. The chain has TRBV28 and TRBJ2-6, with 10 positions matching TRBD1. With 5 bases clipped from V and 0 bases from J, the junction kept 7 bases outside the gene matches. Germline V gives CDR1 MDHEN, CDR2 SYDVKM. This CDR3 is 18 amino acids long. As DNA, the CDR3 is TGTGCCAGCAGTCCGCGGACAGGGGGAGTCTCTGGGGCCAACGTCCTGACTTTC. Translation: CASSPRTGGVSGANVLTF.

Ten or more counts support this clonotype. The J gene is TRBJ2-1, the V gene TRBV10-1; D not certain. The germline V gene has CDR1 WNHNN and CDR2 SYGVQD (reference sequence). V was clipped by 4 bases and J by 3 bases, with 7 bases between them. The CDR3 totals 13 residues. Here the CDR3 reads CASSVDRYNEQFF. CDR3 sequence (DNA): TGCGCCAGCAGTGTAGACCGCTACAATGAGCAGTTCTTC.

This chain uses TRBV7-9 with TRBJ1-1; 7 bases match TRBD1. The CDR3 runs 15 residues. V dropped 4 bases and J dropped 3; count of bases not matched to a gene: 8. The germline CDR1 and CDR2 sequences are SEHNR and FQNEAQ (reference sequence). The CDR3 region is CASSSGGGWDTEAFF. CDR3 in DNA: TGTGCCAGCAGCTCAGGGGGGGGGTGGGACACTGAAGCTTTCTTT.

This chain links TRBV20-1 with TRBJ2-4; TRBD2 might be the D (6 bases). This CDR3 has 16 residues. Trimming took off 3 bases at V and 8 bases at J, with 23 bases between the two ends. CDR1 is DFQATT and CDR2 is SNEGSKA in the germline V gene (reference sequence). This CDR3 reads CSAREDMGLKRDIQYF. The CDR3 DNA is TGCAGTGCTAGGGAGGACATGGGACTCAAGCGGGACATTCAGTACTTC.

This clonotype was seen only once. CDR3 nucleotides: TGTGCCAGCAGCTTGTGGGACAAGCAAGAGACCCAGTACTTC. Its translation: CASSLWDKQETQYF. J is TRBJ2-5 and V is TRBV5-4, with D possibly matching TRBD1 (6 bases). The germline CDR1 and CDR2 sequences are SGHNT and YYREEE (reference sequence). The length of the CDR3 is 14 residues. The V end was cut by 1 base, the J end by 2 bases, with 9 bases between.

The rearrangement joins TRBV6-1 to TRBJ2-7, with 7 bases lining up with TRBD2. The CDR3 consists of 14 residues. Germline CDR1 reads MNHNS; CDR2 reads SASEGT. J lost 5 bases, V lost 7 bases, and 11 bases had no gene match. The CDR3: CASTKEGGPNEQYF. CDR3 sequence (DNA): TGTGCCAGCACCAAGGAGGGAGGGCCGAACGAGCAGTACTTC.

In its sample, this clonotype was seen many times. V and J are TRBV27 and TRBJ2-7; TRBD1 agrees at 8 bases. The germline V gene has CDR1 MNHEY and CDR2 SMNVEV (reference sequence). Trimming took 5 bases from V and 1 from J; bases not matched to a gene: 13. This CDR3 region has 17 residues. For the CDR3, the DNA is TGTGCCAGCAGTCCATCAATTTCGACAGGGGTATCCTACGAGCAGTACTTC. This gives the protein CASSPSISTGVSYEQYF.

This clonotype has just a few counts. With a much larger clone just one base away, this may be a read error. CDR3 region: CAWSGRQGARTEAFF. The DNA for the CDR3 is TGTGCCTGGAGTGGTAGACAGGGGGCTCGAACTGAAGCTTTCTTT. The chain joins TRBV30 to TRBJ1-1, with 10 bases lining up with TRBD1. V lost 1 base to trimming and J lost 5 bases; unmatched junction nucleotides: 7. From germline, CDR1 is GTSNPN and CDR2 SVGIG (reference sequence). The CDR3 runs to 15 residues. Using reference TRBV30 and TRBJ1-1 for the parts outside the CDR3, the full variable domain is SQTIHQWPATLVQPVGSPLSLECTVEGTSNPNLYWYRQAAGRGLQLLFYSVGIGQISSEVPQNLSASRPQDRQFILSSKKLLLSDSGFYLCAWSGRQGARTEAFFGQGTRLTVV.

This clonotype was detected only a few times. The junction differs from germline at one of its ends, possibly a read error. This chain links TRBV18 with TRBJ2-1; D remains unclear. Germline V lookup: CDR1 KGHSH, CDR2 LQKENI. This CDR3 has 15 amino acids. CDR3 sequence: CASSPREISHNEQFF. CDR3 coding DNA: TGTGCCAGCTCACCACGAGAAATCTCCCACAATGAGCAGTTCTTC.

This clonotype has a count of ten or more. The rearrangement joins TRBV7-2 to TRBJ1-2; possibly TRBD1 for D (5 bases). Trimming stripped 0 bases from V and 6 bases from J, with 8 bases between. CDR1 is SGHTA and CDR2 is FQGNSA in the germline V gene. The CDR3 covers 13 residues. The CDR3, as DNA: TGTGCCAGCAGCTTAGCGATCAGGGATGGCTACACCTTC. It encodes CASSLAIRDGYTF. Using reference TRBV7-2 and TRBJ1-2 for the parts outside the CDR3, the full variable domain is GAGVSQSPSNKVTEKGKDVELRCDPISGHTALYWYRQSLGQGLEFLIYFQGNSAPDKSGLPSDRFSAERTGGSVSTLTIQRTQQEDSAVYLCASSLAIRDGYTFGSGTRLTVV.

The CDR3 spells CASSLGSGSPNEKLFF. The CDR3 region has the DNA TGCGCCAGCAGCTTGGGTTCGGGGAGTCCAAATGAAAAACTGTTTTTT. This chain links TRBV5-1 with TRBJ1-4; D remains ambiguous. The CDR3 extends over 16 amino acids. The germline V gene encodes CDR1 SGHRS and CDR2 YFSETQ. Trimming removed 0 bases from V and 5 bases from J, with 14 bases in between.

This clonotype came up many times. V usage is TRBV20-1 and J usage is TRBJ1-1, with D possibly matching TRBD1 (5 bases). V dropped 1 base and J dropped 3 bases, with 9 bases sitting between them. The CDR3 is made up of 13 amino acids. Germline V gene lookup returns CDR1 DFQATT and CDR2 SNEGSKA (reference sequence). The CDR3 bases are TGCAGTGCTAGAGGCCGGGGGGACACTGAAGCTTTCTTT. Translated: CSARGRGDTEAFF.

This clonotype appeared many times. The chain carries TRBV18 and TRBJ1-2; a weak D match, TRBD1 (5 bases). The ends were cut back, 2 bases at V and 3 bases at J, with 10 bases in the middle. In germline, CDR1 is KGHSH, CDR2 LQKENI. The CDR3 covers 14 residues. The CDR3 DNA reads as TGTGCCAGCTCACCAAGACAGCTTGACTATGGCTACACCTTC. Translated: CASSPRQLDYGYTF.

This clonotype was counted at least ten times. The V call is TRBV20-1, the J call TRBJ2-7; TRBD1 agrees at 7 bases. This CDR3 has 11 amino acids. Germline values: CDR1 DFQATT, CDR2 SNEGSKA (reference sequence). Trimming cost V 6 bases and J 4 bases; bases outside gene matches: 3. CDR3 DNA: TGCAGTGCGAAGGACAGGTACGAGCAGTACTTC. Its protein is CSAKDRYEQYF.

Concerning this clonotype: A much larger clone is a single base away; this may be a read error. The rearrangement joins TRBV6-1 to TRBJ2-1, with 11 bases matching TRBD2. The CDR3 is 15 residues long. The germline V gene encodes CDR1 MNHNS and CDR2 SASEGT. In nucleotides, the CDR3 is TGTGCCAGCAGTGAATTAGCGGGAGGGCCGTTTGAGCAGCTCTTC. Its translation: CASSELAGGPFEQLF.

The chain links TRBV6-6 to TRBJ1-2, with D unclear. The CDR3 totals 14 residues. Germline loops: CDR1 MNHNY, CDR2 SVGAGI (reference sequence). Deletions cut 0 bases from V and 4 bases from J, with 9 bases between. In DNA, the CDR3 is TGTGCCAGCAGTTACTCGAAGGGTACCTATGGCTACACCTTC. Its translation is CASSYSKGTYGYTF.

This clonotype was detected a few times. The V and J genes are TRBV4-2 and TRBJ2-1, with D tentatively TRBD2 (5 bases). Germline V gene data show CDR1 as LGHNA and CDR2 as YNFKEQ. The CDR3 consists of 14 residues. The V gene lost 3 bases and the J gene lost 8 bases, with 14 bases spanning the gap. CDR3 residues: CASSQVLAIHEQFF. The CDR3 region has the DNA TGTGCCAGCAGCCAGGTATTAGCGATTCATGAGCAGTTCTTC.

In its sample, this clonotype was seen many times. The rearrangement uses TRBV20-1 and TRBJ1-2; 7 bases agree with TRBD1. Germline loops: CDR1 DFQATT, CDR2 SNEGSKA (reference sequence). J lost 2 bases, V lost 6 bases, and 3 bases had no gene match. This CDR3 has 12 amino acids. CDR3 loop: CSAQGGNYGYTF. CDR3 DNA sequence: TGCAGTGCCCAGGGGGGAAACTATGGCTACACCTTC.

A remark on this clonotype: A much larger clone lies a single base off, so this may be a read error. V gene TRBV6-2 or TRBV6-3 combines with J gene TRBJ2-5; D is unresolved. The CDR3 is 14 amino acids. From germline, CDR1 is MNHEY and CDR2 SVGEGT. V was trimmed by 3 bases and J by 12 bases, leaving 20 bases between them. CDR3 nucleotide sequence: TGTGCCAGCAGTTATATTTCAACTAAGACCGGCGAGTACTTC. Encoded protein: CASSYISTKTGEYF.

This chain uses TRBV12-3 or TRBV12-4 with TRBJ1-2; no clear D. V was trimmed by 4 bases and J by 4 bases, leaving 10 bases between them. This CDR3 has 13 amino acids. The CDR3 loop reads CASSSTGPYGYTF. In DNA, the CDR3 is TGTGCCAGCAGTTCGACTGGGCCCTATGGCTACACCTTC.

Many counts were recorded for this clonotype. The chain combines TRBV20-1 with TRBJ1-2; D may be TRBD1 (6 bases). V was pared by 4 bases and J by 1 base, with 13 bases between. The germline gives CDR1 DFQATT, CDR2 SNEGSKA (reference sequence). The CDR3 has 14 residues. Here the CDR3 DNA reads TGCAGTGCTATCGGGGCAGGGGATAACTATGGCTACACCTTC. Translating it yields CSAIGAGDNYGYTF.

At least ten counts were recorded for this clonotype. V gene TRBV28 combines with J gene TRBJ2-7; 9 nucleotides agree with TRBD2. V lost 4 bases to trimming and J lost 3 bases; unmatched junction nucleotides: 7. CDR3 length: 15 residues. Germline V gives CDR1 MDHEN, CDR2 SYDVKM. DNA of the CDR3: TGTGCCAGCAGTTCGATCGGACTAGCGAGCTACGAGCAGTACTTC. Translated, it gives CASSSIGLASYEQYF.

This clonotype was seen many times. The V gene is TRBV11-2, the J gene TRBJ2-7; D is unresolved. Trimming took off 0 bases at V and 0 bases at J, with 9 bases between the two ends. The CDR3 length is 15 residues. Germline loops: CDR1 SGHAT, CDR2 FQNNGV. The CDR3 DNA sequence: TGTGCCAGCAGCTTAGATCGCTCAGCCTCCTACGAGCAGTACTTC. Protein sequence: CASSLDRSASYEQYF.

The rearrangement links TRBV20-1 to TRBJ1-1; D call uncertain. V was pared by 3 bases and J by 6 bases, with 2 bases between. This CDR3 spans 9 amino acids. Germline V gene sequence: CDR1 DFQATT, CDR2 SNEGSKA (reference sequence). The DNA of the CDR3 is TGCAGTGCTAGGGCTGAAGCTTTCTTT. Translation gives CSARAEAFF.

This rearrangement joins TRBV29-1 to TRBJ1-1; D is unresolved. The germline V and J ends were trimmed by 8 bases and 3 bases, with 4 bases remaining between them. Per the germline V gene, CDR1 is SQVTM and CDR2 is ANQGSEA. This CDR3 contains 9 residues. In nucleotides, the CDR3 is TGCAGCCTGGACACTGAAGCTTTCTTT. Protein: CSLDTEAFF.